The T cell receptor beta chain under discussion was sequenced for a study of spatial heterogeneity in lung cancer. There are 18 residues in the CDR3. Germline V lookup: CDR1 SGHTA, CDR2 FQGTGA. The trim removed 1 base at V and 5 bases at J, leaving 9 bases unmatched. This clonotype was picked up many times. TCRdb processed the 5' RACE reads anew with MiXCR; each CDR3 protein has one entry. The data contain more than 6,000 distinct CDR3 sequences, roughly a tenth of them singletons. Time point denoted: sample taken at primary tumor resection. The chain joins TRBV7-3 to TRBJ2-5; 14 bases line up with TRBD2. The sequences come from normal lung tissue next to the tumor, collected at surgery. This TCR came from a male donor with early-stage non-small cell lung cancer. The chain's CDR3 is CASSLNPPTSGGAETQYF. The CDR3, as DNA: TGTGCCAGCAGCTTAAATCCCCCGACTAGCGGGGGGGCGGAGACCCAGTACTTC.